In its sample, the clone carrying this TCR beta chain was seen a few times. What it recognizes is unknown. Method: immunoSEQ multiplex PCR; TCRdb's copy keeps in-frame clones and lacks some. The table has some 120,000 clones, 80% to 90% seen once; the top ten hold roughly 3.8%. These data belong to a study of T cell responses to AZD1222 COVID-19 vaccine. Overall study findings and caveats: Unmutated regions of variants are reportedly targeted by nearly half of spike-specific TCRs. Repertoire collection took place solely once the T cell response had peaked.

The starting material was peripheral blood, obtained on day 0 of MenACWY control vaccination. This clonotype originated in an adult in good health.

CDR3 in amino acids: CASSQAGLANTGELFF. The CDR3 DNA reads TGCGCCAGCAGCCAAGCTGGGTTGGCGAACACCGGGGAGCTGTTTTTT. The chain has TRBV4-1 and TRBJ2-2; no definite D call. The germline V gene has CDR1 MGHRA and CDR2 YSYEKL. The germline V and J ends were trimmed by 1 base and 0 bases, with 9 bases remaining between them. This CDR3 is built from 16 residues.